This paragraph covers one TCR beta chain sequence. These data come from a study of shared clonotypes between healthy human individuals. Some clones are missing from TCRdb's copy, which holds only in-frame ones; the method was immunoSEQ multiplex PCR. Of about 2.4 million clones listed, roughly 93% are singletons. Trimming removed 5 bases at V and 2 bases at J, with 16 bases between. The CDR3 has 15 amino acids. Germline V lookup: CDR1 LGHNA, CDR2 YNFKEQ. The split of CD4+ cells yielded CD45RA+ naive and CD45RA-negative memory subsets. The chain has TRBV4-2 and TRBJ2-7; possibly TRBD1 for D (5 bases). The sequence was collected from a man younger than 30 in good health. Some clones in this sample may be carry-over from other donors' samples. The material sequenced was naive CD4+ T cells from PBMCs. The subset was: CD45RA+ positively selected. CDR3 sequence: CASSSIPGRAYEQYF. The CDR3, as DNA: TGTGCCAGCAGCTCAATCCCTGGCAGGGCCTACGAGCAGTACTTC.